This paragraph reports one T cell receptor (beta chain). The CDR3 length is 14 residues. Trimming removed 7 bases from V and 3 bases from J; junction bases left unmatched: 5. Germline CDR1 MDHEN, CDR2 SYDVKM. Source study methods: Reference gene primer amplification gave nucleated cell count estimates. This table comes from immunoSEQ multiplex PCR, and its TCRdb copy is limited to in-frame clones, with some not included. V and J calls and clone size follow that table, whereas D and trimming were derived from the DNA. The sample comprises roughly 38,000 clones, approximately 80% of which are singletons, and 10% rests with the top ten. This record comes from a study of blood T cell repertoires in COVID-19. Turning to the study itself: The United States, Italy and Spain were the sources of the acute and convalescent COVID-19 samples. Nucleic acid was either cDNA or gDNA, and it came from T cells, B-cell-depleted T cells, or PBMCs.

The clonotype was recovered from a man aged 60-69 years in a cohort sampled during active COVID-19. Material for sequencing was peripheral blood. This sequence joins TRBV28 and TRBJ2-1, with 8 bases identical to TRBD1. The CDR3 protein is CASITGQGYNEQFF. The DNA for the CDR3 is TGTGCCAGCATAACAGGACAGGGCTACAATGAGCAGTTCTTC.